The 23 T cell receptor beta chains below come from one sample, sequenced in a study of control samples from healthy donors and cancer patients. Repertoires were generated with immunoSEQ multiplex PCR, while TCRdb's copy carries only in-frame clones and drops some. This table has 350,000 to 450,000 clones, around 90% appearing once. Sequences were obtained from PBMCs. Every receptor here comes from a man aged 35 to 55 with head and neck cancer.

The chain joins TRBV6-5 to TRBJ1-2; D ambiguous. The V gene's germline CDR1 is MNHEY and CDR2 SVGAGI. V lost 8 bases, J lost 1 base, and 8 bases lay in between. The CDR3 has 12 amino acids. In DNA form, the CDR3 reads TGTGCCAGCTGGTCTATTAACTATGGCTACACCTTC. It codes for CASWSINYGYTF.

The chain couples TRBV6-6 to TRBJ1-4, with TRBD1 matching over 11 bases. V was pared by 6 bases and J by 8 bases, with 8 bases of the junction left unmatched. The CDR3 is 15 residues long. Germline CDR1 MNHNY, CDR2 SVGAGI (reference sequence). The CDR3 DNA is TGTGCCAGCAGACGGACAGGGGGCGAAGGGGAAAAACTGTTTTTT. It yields the protein CASRRTGGEGEKLFF.

The gene calls are TRBV28 and TRBJ1-4, with a weak D call TRBD1 (5 bases). The germline CDR1 and CDR2 sequences are MDHEN and SYDVKM. The CDR3 extends over 15 amino acids. The V end was cut by 3 bases, the J end by 7 bases, with 15 bases between. The CDR3 protein is CASSLAGALGEKLFF. In DNA, the CDR3 is TGTGCCAGCAGTTTGGCTGGGGCTTTGGGTGAAAAACTGTTTTTT.

V gene TRBV7-3 combines with J gene TRBJ2-1; TRBD1 might be the D (6 bases). The CDR3 covers 15 residues. Germline V CDR1 and CDR2: SGHTA, FQGTGA. The ends were cut back, 4 bases at V and 6 bases at J, with 16 bases in the middle. CDR3: CASSSPTGGLNEQFF. CDR3 sequence (DNA): TGTGCCAGCAGCTCCCCGACTGGGGGCCTCAATGAGCAGTTCTTC.

V gene TRBV9 combines with J gene TRBJ2-7; D may be TRBD1 (6 bases). Germline V CDR1 and CDR2: SGDLS, YYNGEE. This CDR3 region has 13 residues. Trimming removed 2 bases at V and 5 bases at J, with 11 bases between. The CDR3 sequence: CASSVAGANEQYF. The DNA for the CDR3 is TGTGCCAGCAGCGTCGCAGGGGCGAACGAGCAGTACTTC.

In this sample, this clone turned up once. The chain links TRBV20-1 to TRBJ1-2; 10 nucleotides align to TRBD1. This CDR3 has 14 amino acids. The germline CDR1 and CDR2 sequences are DFQATT and SNEGSKA (reference sequence). After removal of 3 bases from V and 6 bases from J, the junction contained 7 bases not matched to a gene. Here the CDR3 reads CSASTGTGDDGYTF. In nucleotides, the CDR3 is TGCAGTGCTAGTACCGGGACAGGGGACGATGGCTACACCTTC.

The CDR3 sequence is CASSVEGPWQPLYNEQFF. CDR3 in DNA: TGTGCCAGCAGCGTTGAGGGACCCTGGCAGCCTCTCTACAATGAGCAGTTCTTC. The chain couples TRBV9 to TRBJ2-1; D may match TRBD1 or TRBD2 (5 bases each). Trimming pared 2 bases from V and 3 bases from J, leaving 21 bases between. CDR3 size: 18 residues. From germline, CDR1 is SGDLS and CDR2 YYNGEE.

The genes are TRBV6-5 and TRBJ2-7, with 9 bases matching TRBD1. The CDR3 contains 13 residues. With 6 bases clipped from V and 3 bases from J, the junction kept 3 bases outside the gene matches. CDR1 and CDR2 from the germline V gene are MNHEY and SVGAGI. CDR3 bases: TGTGCCAGCAGGGGACAGGGAATCTACGAGCAGTACTTC. Amino acid sequence: CASRGQGIYEQYF.

The chain has TRBV2 and TRBJ2-1, with D perhaps TRBD1 or TRBD2 (5 bases each). Germline V gives CDR1 SNHLY, CDR2 FYNNEI. The CDR3 has 13 amino acids. Between the trimmed V and J ends, which lost 4 bases and 8 bases, there was a span of 12 bases. This CDR3 is CASSAGGVDEQFF. The CDR3 nucleotides are TGTGCCAGCAGTGCTGGGGGAGTTGATGAGCAGTTCTTC.

This sequence joins TRBV6-5 and TRBJ1-3, with 7 bases aligning to TRBD1. This CDR3 has 14 amino acids. The germline V gene has CDR1 MNHEY and CDR2 SVGAGI. J lost 4 bases, V lost 8 bases, and 8 bases had no gene match. The CDR3 sequence is CASLRQGLGNTIYF. The DNA for the CDR3 is TGTGCCAGCTTAAGACAGGGCCTAGGAAACACCATATATTTT.

The chain combines TRBV27 with TRBJ1-1, with 9 bases that match TRBD1. The CDR3 is 16 residues long. CDR1 and CDR2 (germline): MNHEY, SMNVEV (reference sequence). The V and J ends lost 8 bases and 2 bases, in that order; junction bases with no gene match: 12. CDR3 DNA sequence: TGTGCCAGCCGATCACGGGGGACAGGGACAAACACTGAAGCTTTCTTT. Protein sequence: CASRSRGTGTNTEAFF.

This chain uses TRBV7-8 with TRBJ1-5; D is undetermined. The CDR3 length is 14 residues. Deletions cut 3 bases from V and 4 bases from J, with 10 bases between. Germline values: CDR1 SGHVS, CDR2 FQNEAQ. CDR3 sequence reads: CASSLGGGNQPQHF. CDR3 in DNA: TGTGCCAGCAGCTTGGGCGGAGGGAATCAGCCCCAGCATTTT.

This chain connects TRBV28 to TRBJ1-4; D ambiguous. This CDR3 spans 16 amino acids. Germline V gene sequence: CDR1 MDHEN, CDR2 SYDVKM. Trimming removed 5 bases from V and 0 bases from J, with 13 bases in between. As DNA, the CDR3 is TGTGCCAGCAGTCAAACCCGGACGGCAACTAATGAAAAACTGTTTTTT. This sequence encodes CASSQTRTATNEKLFF.

This clone occurred a few times. V and J are TRBV6-6 and TRBJ2-1, with D uncertain. The V gene lost 4 bases and the J gene lost 9 bases, with 13 bases spanning the gap. The CDR3 consists of 13 residues. The V gene's germline CDR1 is MNHNY and CDR2 SVGAGI (reference sequence). The CDR3 protein is CASSSIPRSEQFF. CDR3 sequence (DNA): TGTGCCAGCAGTTCGATCCCCCGCAGTGAGCAGTTCTTC.

This chain joins TRBV7-8 and TRBJ1-4; TRBD1 is a possible D gene (5 bases). Trimming pared 2 bases from V and 0 bases from J, leaving 7 bases between. The CDR3 is 15 amino acids. Germline V lookup: CDR1 SGHVS, CDR2 FQNEAQ. The CDR3 loop reads CASSLSRATNEKLFF. The CDR3 DNA reads as TGTGCCAGCAGCTTATCCAGGGCAACTAATGAAAAACTGTTTTTT.

The chain joins TRBV10-1 to TRBJ2-7, with 9 bases identical to TRBD1. The V and J ends lost 8 bases and 5 bases, in that order; junction bases with no gene match: 4. The V gene's germline CDR1 is WNHNN and CDR2 SYGVQD (reference sequence). The CDR3 runs to 12 residues. The CDR3 sequence is CASGDRDHEQYF. The CDR3 nucleotides read TGCGCCAGCGGGGACAGGGATCACGAGCAGTACTTC.

The J gene is TRBJ1-2, the V gene TRBV6-5; D remains ambiguous. Trimming cost V 2 bases and J 0 bases, with 7 bases left between them. Germline values: CDR1 MNHEY, CDR2 SVGAGI. The CDR3 length is 14 residues. The CDR3 sequence is CASSYLRSNYGYTF. The CDR3 region has the DNA TGTGCCAGCAGTTACCTGAGATCTAACTATGGCTACACCTTC.

The chain links TRBV10-1 to TRBJ2-7, with TRBD1 matching over 7 bases. This CDR3 is 19 amino acids long. Germline V lookup: CDR1 WNHNN, CDR2 SYGVQD (reference sequence). Germline trimming cut 0 bases from V and 0 bases from J; bases unmatched to any gene: 14. CDR3 sequence (DNA): TGCGCCAGCAGTGAGTCTCTGGCCCGCGGACAGGAGAGCTCCTACGAGCAGTACTTC. Encoded protein: CASSESLARGQESSYEQYF.

The chain links TRBV28 to TRBJ2-2, with TRBD1 matching over 7 bases. CDR1 is MDHEN and CDR2 is SYDVKM in the germline V gene. CDR3 length: 16 residues. V dropped 5 bases and J dropped 4; count of bases not matched to a gene: 10. CDR3 DNA: TGTGCCAGCAGTGCGACCGGGACAGCAGTCACCGGGGAGCTGTTTTTT. Encoded protein: CASSATGTAVTGELFF.

The chain couples TRBV19 to TRBJ1-2; D ambiguous. V was trimmed by 10 bases and J by 5 bases, leaving 26 bases between them. The CDR3 extends over 16 amino acids. Germline CDR1 LNHDA, CDR2 SQIVND (reference sequence). The CDR3 protein is CATSSSGAGDNYGYTF. The DNA for the CDR3 is TGTGCCACCTCTTCCTCGGGCGCTGGGGATAATTATGGCTACACCTTC.

This clone was seen once. The chain joins TRBV27 to TRBJ2-7, with D perhaps TRBD1 (6 bases). The CDR3 contains 15 residues. V dropped 5 bases and J dropped 0 bases, with 14 bases sitting between them. The germline gives CDR1 MNHEY, CDR2 SMNVEV (reference sequence). CDR3 loop: CASSPRTAYSYEQYF. CDR3 coding DNA: TGTGCCAGCAGTCCGCGGACAGCGTACTCCTACGAGCAGTACTTC.

The rearrangement joins TRBV15 to TRBJ1-5; D possibly corresponds to TRBD1 (5 bases). The V gene lost 0 bases and the J gene lost 3 bases, with 15 bases spanning the gap. CDR1 LNHNV and CDR2 YYDKDF come from the germline V gene (reference sequence). The CDR3 sequence is 17 residues long. The CDR3 is CATSRDGTDFINQPQHF. The CDR3 DNA follows: TGTGCCACCAGCAGAGATGGGACGGACTTTATCAATCAGCCCCAGCATTTT.

This chain joins TRBV12-3 or TRBV12-4 and TRBJ1-5; D possibly corresponds to TRBD1 (5 bases). The V and J ends lost 3 bases and 5 bases respectively, with 8 bases between them. The CDR3 is 13 amino acids. CDR3 in DNA: TGTGCCAGCAGTTTTCGGGGGGATCAGCCCCAGCATTTT. Residues: CASSFRGDQPQHF.